The 26 T cell receptor beta chains below were found in one sample sequenced in a study of shared clonotypes between healthy human individuals (TCRdb year 2020). Libraries were built with the immunoSEQ multiplex PCR assay. This is the immuneACCESS table as TCRdb keeps it, with only in-frame sequences that have V and J called. A part of the clones is gone; compared with another copy, unresolved V genes explain less than half, and the rest is unexplained. Here the sample has roughly 1,600,000 clones; about 98.5% occur a single time. The ten largest clones add up to roughly 0.36% of the sample. Sequencing used naive CD4+ T cells sorted from blood. What this sample's cell subset or site label stands for: CD45RA+ positively selected. The source is a man under 40 in good health.

The rearrangement joins TRBV11-2 to TRBJ2-5, with no clear D. CDR1 is SGHAT and CDR2 is FQNNGV in the germline V gene. The CDR3 totals 14 residues. With 2 bases removed from V and 6 bases from J, the gap between germline ends came to 13 bases. The CDR3 DNA follows: TGTGCCAGCAGCTTACTACCATCCGAGCAGACCCAGTACTTC. It is translated as CASSLLPSEQTQYF. Based on the CDR3 plus reference TRBV11-2 and TRBJ2-5, the full variable domain is EAGVAQSPRYKIIEKRQSVAFWCNPISGHATLYWYQQILGQGPKLLIQFQNNGVVDDSQLPKDRFSAERLKGVDSTLKIQPAKLEDSAVYLCASSLLPSEQTQYFGPGTRLLVL.

The chain employs TRBV7-2 and TRBJ2-7, with 7 nucleotides matching TRBD1. The germline gives CDR1 SGHTA, CDR2 FQGNSA. Losses at the gene ends were 6 bases for V and 2 bases for J; bases not matched to a gene: 4. The CDR3 extends over 13 amino acids. CDR3 sequence: CASRDRPAYEQYF. CDR3 DNA: TGTGCCAGCAGGGACAGGCCAGCCTACGAGCAGTACTTC.

The chain is built from TRBV7-6 and TRBJ2-1; the match to TRBD2 covers 8 bases. CDR1 SGHVS and CDR2 FNYEAQ come from the germline V gene. After removal of 5 bases from V and 6 bases from J, the junction contained 12 bases not matched to a gene. CDR3 size: 16 residues. The DNA of the CDR3 is TGTGCCAGCAGCGCTCTCGACGGGAGGGCGGGCAATGAGCAGTTCTTC. Translation: CASSALDGRAGNEQFF.

This clone has just a few counts. The gene calls are TRBV9 and TRBJ2-7, with D possibly matching TRBD2 (6 bases). Germline V gene data show CDR1 as SGDLS and CDR2 as YYNGEE. The CDR3 has 15 amino acids. Trimming shortened V by 4 bases and J by 0 bases, and 14 bases separated the two germline ends. CDR3 protein: CASSPLGDFSYEQYF. Here the CDR3 DNA reads TGTGCCAGCAGCCCATTAGGGGACTTCTCCTACGAGCAGTACTTC.

The J gene is TRBJ2-7, the V gene TRBV11-2; D ambiguous. The ends were cut back, 5 bases at V and 5 bases at J, with 13 bases in the middle. Germline CDR1 and CDR2: SGHAT and FQNNGV. The CDR3 has 13 residues. The CDR3 sequence: CASSRTASDEQYF. CDR3 coding DNA: TGTGCCAGCAGCCGAACAGCGTCGGACGAGCAGTACTTC.

The chain is built from TRBV6-1 and TRBJ2-7, with TRBD1 matching over 7 bases. This CDR3 spans 15 amino acids. Germline V gives CDR1 MNHNS, CDR2 SASEGT. Losses at the gene ends were 3 bases for V and 2 bases for J; bases not matched to a gene: 7. The CDR3 reads CASSDPRDSTYEQYF. CDR3 bases: TGTGCCAGCAGTGATCCCCGGGACAGTACCTACGAGCAGTACTTC.

Note on this clone: Additional DNA sequences in this sample encode the identical CDR3. V is TRBV5-1 and J is TRBJ2-5; 11 bases map to TRBD2. Germline V gene sequence: CDR1 SGHRS, CDR2 YFSETQ. Trimming at V came to 1 base and at J to 2 bases, leaving 4 bases not matched to a gene. The CDR3 length is 16 residues. This CDR3 reads CASSLPLAGGQETQYF. The CDR3 DNA sequence: TGCGCCAGCAGCTTGCCATTAGCGGGAGGGCAAGAGACCCAGTACTTC. The complete variable domain, with remaining parts taken from reference TRBV5-1 and TRBJ2-5, reads KAGVTQTPRYLIKTRGQQVTLSCSPISGHRSVSWYQQTPGQGLQFLFEYFSETQRNKGNFPGRFSGRQFSNSRSEMNVSTLELGDSALYLCASSLPLAGGQETQYFGPGTRLLVL.

The genes are TRBV9 and TRBJ2-1, with 8 positions matching TRBD2. Germline loops: CDR1 SGDLS, CDR2 YYNGEE. V lost 4 bases and J lost 5; bases outside the gene matches: 5. The CDR3 sequence is 14 residues long. CDR3 nucleotide sequence: TGTGCCAGCAGCATAGCGGGACCCAACAATGAGCAGTTCTTC. It yields the protein CASSIAGPNNEQFF.

J is TRBJ2-1 and V is TRBV9, with D perhaps matching TRBD1 or TRBD2 (5 bases each). Trimming stripped 4 bases from V and 7 bases from J, with 18 bases between. This CDR3 is 15 amino acids long. Germline CDR1 reads SGDLS; CDR2 reads YYNGEE. CDR3 nucleotides: TGTGCCAGCAGCCCCTGGGACGGGCGCTCAAATGAGCAGTTCTTC. Amino acids: CASSPWDGRSNEQFF. The full variable domain, with the rest looked up from reference TRBV9 and TRBJ2-1, is DSGVTQTPKHLITATGQRVTLRCSPRSGDLSVYWYQQSLDQGLQFLIQYYNGEERAKGNILERFSAQQFPDLHSELNLSSLELGDSALYFCASSPWDGRSNEQFFGPGTRLTVL.

The chain recombines TRBV19 with TRBJ1-5, with D perhaps matching TRBD1 (6 bases). Germline V gives CDR1 LNHDA, CDR2 SQIVND (reference sequence). The ends were cut back, 3 bases at V and 6 bases at J, with 24 bases in the middle. The length of the CDR3 is 18 residues. The CDR3 DNA follows: TGTGCCAGTAGTATTAGCGCAGGGGCCTCGAGGGTGCTTCAGCCCCAGCATTTT. This gives the protein CASSISAGASRVLQPQHF.

The genes are TRBV7-2 and TRBJ2-1; D gene uncertain. This CDR3 region has 15 residues. The V and J ends lost 5 bases and 2 bases respectively, with 13 bases between them. From germline, CDR1 is SGHTA and CDR2 FQGNSA. The CDR3 DNA is TGTGCCAGCAGCGTGAGTAAGGGCCCCTACAATGAGCAGTTCTTC. Protein product: CASSVSKGPYNEQFF.

J is TRBJ2-7 and V is TRBV6-1; D remains unclear. The CDR3 totals 13 residues. V lost 3 bases and J 2 bases, leaving 8 bases between the germline ends. Germline V gives CDR1 MNHNS, CDR2 SASEGT. The CDR3 region has the DNA TGTGCCAGCAGTGATCCGGAGACCTACGAGCAGTACTTC. Amino acid sequence: CASSDPETYEQYF.

The chain combines TRBV29-1 with TRBJ2-5; 7 bases map to TRBD1. Looked up from germline, CDR1 is SQVTM and CDR2 is ANQGSEA. V trimming: 4 bases; J trimming: 7 bases; junction bases outside the gene matches: 9. This CDR3 is built from 13 residues. In DNA, the CDR3 is TGCAGCGTTGCTTGGACAGGAAGTGTGACCCAGTACTTC. This codes for CSVAWTGSVTQYF.

On this clone: The identical CDR3 is also encoded by other nucleotide sequences in the sample. The genes are TRBV5-1 and TRBJ2-1; D is unresolved. The CDR3 totals 15 residues. Between the trimmed V and J ends, which lost 0 bases and 0 bases, there was a span of 7 bases. Germline V gene data show CDR1 as SGHRS and CDR2 as YFSETQ. CDR3 region: CASSLEASSYNEQFF. The CDR3 DNA reads TGCGCCAGCAGCTTGGAAGCCAGCTCCTACAATGAGCAGTTCTTC.

This chain uses TRBV7-2 with TRBJ2-7; D uncertain. CDR1 and CDR2 (germline): SGHTA, FQGNSA. The CDR3 is made up of 15 amino acids. The germline V and J ends were trimmed by 5 bases and 2 bases, with 16 bases remaining between them. DNA for the CDR3: TGTGCCAGCAGCCCCACCGATTGGCCAACCTACGAGCAGTACTTC. The encoded protein is CASSPTDWPTYEQYF.

The rearrangement uses TRBV7-2 and TRBJ2-3, with TRBD2 as a possible D gene (5 bases). Germline CDR1 reads SGHTA; CDR2 reads FQGNSA. Trimming removed 6 bases at V and 4 bases at J, with 14 bases between. This CDR3 region has 14 residues. The CDR3 reads CASRLGLESDTQYF. The CDR3 coding sequence is TGTGCCAGCAGACTAGGGCTCGAGTCAGATACGCAGTATTTT.

The chain couples TRBV18 to TRBJ2-3, with 9 bases matching TRBD1. Germline V gives CDR1 KGHSH, CDR2 LQKENI. CDR3 size: 16 residues. With V trimmed by 1 base and J by 4 bases, 6 bases remained unmatched. CDR3 coding DNA: TGTGCCAGCTCACCACAAACAGGGGGCATCGCAGATACGCAGTATTTT. This gives the protein CASSPQTGGIADTQYF.

The chain has TRBV6-1 and TRBJ2-3, with TRBD2 matching over 8 bases. Trimming cost V 6 bases and J 3 bases; bases outside gene matches: 8. This CDR3 comprises 15 residues. CDR1 and CDR2 (germline): MNHNS, SASEGT. The CDR3 DNA reads as TGTGCCAGCAGCCCACTAGCGGTAGGAACAGATACGCAGTATTTT. Its translation: CASSPLAVGTDTQYF.

Remarks on this clone: This sample includes further DNA sequences coding for the same CDR3. V and J are TRBV4-1 and TRBJ2-2; 8 bases are shared with TRBD2. Per the germline V gene, CDR1 is MGHRA and CDR2 is YSYEKL. The CDR3 is made up of 17 amino acids. J was trimmed by 0 bases and V by 0 bases; bases with no gene match: 3. The CDR3 sequence: CASSQDPAGANTGELFF. The CDR3 DNA sequence: TGCGCCAGCAGCCAAGATCCAGCGGGGGCGAACACCGGGGAGCTGTTTTTT.

The chain uses TRBV5-1 and TRBJ2-1; D is undetermined. The CDR3 runs 13 residues. V lost 4 bases to trimming and J lost 3 bases, with 8 bases between them. CDR1 is SGHRS and CDR2 is YFSETQ in the germline V gene. The CDR3 sequence is CASSLAIYNEQFF. The CDR3 DNA sequence: TGCGCCAGCAGCCTCGCCATCTACAATGAGCAGTTCTTC.

The J gene is TRBJ2-5, the V gene TRBV2; no reliable D call. Germline loops: CDR1 SNHLY, CDR2 FYNNEI. Trimming removed 7 bases at V and 5 bases at J, with 14 bases between. The CDR3 spans 13 residues. The CDR3 DNA is TGTGCCAGCATGAAAGAACCGAGTGAGACCCAGTACTTC. This encodes CASMKEPSETQYF.

The genes are TRBV5-4 and TRBJ2-3; D not certain. This CDR3 has 17 residues. The V gene's germline CDR1 is SGHNT and CDR2 YYREEE (reference sequence). V lost 0 bases to trimming and J lost 3 bases, with 17 bases between them. In DNA, the CDR3 is TGTGCCAGCAGCTTGGCCATTACCCGGATACTGACAGATACGCAGTATTTT. Translating gives CASSLAITRILTDTQYF.

The chain links TRBV28 to TRBJ1-5; D is unresolved. The germline V gene has CDR1 MDHEN and CDR2 SYDVKM. The CDR3 spans 18 residues. The V and J ends lost 6 bases and 1 base respectively, with 22 bases between them. The chain's CDR3 is CASRPSTAGSRSNQPQHF. The CDR3 DNA sequence: TGTGCCAGCAGGCCGTCCACGGCGGGTAGTAGGAGCAATCAGCCCCAGCATTTT.

CDR3 sequence (DNA): TGTGCCAGTAGCCCTAGGGGACAGGGAGGCTACGAGCAGTACTTC. It translates to CASSPRGQGGYEQYF. J is TRBJ2-7 and V is TRBV19, with 9 bases aligning to TRBD1. V dropped 6 bases and J dropped 3; count of bases not matched to a gene: 9. Germline V gene data show CDR1 as LNHDA and CDR2 as SQIVND (reference sequence). CDR3 size: 15 residues.

The rearrangement uses TRBV18 and TRBJ1-1; D is undetermined. There are 12 residues in the CDR3. Trimming shortened V by 6 bases and J by 8 bases, and 13 bases separated the two germline ends. Germline CDR1 and CDR2: KGHSH and LQKENI. This CDR3 reads CASSLARAEAFF. DNA of the CDR3: TGTGCCAGCTCCCTCGCTAGGGCAGAAGCTTTCTTT.

The chain combines TRBV7-9 with TRBJ2-3; 11 nucleotides align to TRBD1. V gave up 6 bases and J gave up 2 bases; unmatched junction bases: 10. This CDR3 region has 17 residues. Germline CDR1 reads SEHNR; CDR2 reads FQNEAQ (reference sequence). CDR3: CASSFPDRGRLTDTQYF. CDR3 in DNA: TGTGCCAGCAGTTTTCCGGACAGGGGGCGTCTCACAGATACGCAGTATTTT.